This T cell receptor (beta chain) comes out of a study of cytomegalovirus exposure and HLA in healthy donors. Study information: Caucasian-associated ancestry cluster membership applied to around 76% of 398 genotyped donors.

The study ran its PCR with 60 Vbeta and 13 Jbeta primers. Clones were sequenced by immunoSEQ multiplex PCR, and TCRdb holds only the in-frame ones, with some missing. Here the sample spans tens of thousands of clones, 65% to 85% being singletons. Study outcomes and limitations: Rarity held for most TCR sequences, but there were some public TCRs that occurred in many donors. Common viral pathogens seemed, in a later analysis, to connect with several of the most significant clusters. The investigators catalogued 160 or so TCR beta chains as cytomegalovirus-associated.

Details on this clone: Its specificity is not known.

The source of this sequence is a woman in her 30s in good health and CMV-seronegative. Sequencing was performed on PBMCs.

CDR3 sequence: CASSGEGNYGYTF. Here the CDR3 DNA reads TGTGCCAGCAGTGGGGAGGGGAACTATGGCTACACCTTC. The rearrangement links TRBV2 to TRBJ1-2; TRBD1 might be the D (5 bases). Germline CDR1 is SNHLY and CDR2 is FYNNEI. Trimming left V 4 bases short and J 2 bases short, with 8 bases between. This CDR3 spans 13 amino acids.